A selection of T cell receptor beta chains follows, all from one sample in a study of Graves' ophthalmopathy and Graves' hyperthyroidism. In TCRdb, the multiplex PCR reads were re-called with MiXCR into one record per CDR3 protein. This table holds under 800,000 distinct CDR3 sequences, approximately 22% found once. The sequencing input was peripheral blood. The receptors shown here come from a woman between 18 and 29 years old with stable Graves' hyperthyroidism. Some clones in this sample may be carry-over from other donors' samples. The CDR3 runs from the conserved cysteine through the conserved F or W. The D gene is left open where the match is weak. Expanded clones are given a class, and other clones once, few, many or no size at all.

j_gene | d_gene | abundance | v_gene | CDR3nt | CDR3aa
TRBJ1-5 | - | - | TRBV6-1 | TGTGCCAGCAGTGAAAGGGCTTCTCGCTATAGCAATCAGCCCCAGCATTTT | CASSERASRYSNQPQHF
TRBJ2-7 | TRBD2 | - | TRBV12-3/TRBV12-4 | TGTGCCAGCACCCCGGGACTAGGGGCCTACGAGCAGTACTTC | CASTPGLGAYEQYF
TRBJ1-6 | TRBD1 | many | TRBV4-2 | TGTGCCAGCAGCCAAGATGACAGGGCTTCCTATAATTCACCCCTCCACTTT | CASSQDDRASYNSPLHF
TRBJ1-5 | - | many | TRBV24-1 | TGTGCCACCAGTGATTCCGGTAATCAGCCCCAGCATTTT | CATSDSGNQPQHF
TRBJ1-1 | TRBD1 | - | TRBV6-1 | TGTGCCAGCAGAGGGACAGGGCGCGGGAACACTGAAGCTTTCTTT | CASRGTGRGNTEAFF
TRBJ1-1 | - | - | TRBV12-3/TRBV12-4 | TGTGCCAGCACCCAGGACAGCCTGAACACTGAAGCTTTCTTT | CASTQDSLNTEAFF
TRBJ1-5 | - | many | TRBV6-5 | TGTGCCAGCAGTTACTCCGGTGGGCATCAGCCCCAGCATTTT | CASSYSGGHQPQHF
TRBJ2-7 | - | many | TRBV27 | TGTGCCAGCAGTAGTAGGGTATGGGACGAGCAGTACTTC | CASSSRVWDEQYF
TRBJ2-7 | - | many | TRBV5-5 | TGTGCCAGCAGCCATGACTACGAGCAGTACTTC | CASSHDYEQYF
TRBJ2-5 | - | many | TRBV9 | TGTGCCAGCAGCCCCAACCTCCCGGGACGCCAAGAGACCCAGTACTTC | CASSPNLPGRQETQYF
TRBJ2-5 | - | - | TRBV10-3 | TGTGCCATCAGTGGATCCGCAGCCACTCAAGAGACCCAGTACTTC | CAISGSAATQETQYF
TRBJ2-5 | - | few | TRBV6-4 | TGTGCCAGCAGCCCCGGCGAGTACGAGACCCAGTACTTC | CASSPGEYETQYF
TRBJ1-2 | - | - | TRBV6-1 | TGTGCCAGCAGTGAAGGCCAGGTGGTTAACTATGGCTACACCTTC | CASSEGQVVNYGYTF
TRBJ2-2 | - | - | TRBV7-2 | TGTGCCAGCAGCTTAATCCTCCCGGGGGAGCTGTTTTTT | CASSLILPGELFF
TRBJ2-2 | TRBD1 | - | TRBV4-1 | TGCGCCAGCAGCCAAGGGGGACAGGGGGTAAGGAGCACCGGGGAGCTGTTTTTT | CASSQGGQGVRSTGELFF
TRBJ2-5 | - | - | TRBV7-9 | TGTGCCAGCAGAAGCGATACAGGGTTCCCGGGGACCCAGTACTTC | CASRSDTGFPGTQYF
TRBJ2-7 | TRBD2 | many | TRBV12-3/TRBV12-4 | TGTGCCAGCAGTATAGCGGGGGGCTACGAGCAGTACTTC | CASSIAGGYEQYF
TRBJ2-5 | TRBD2 | many | TRBV7-6 | TGTGCCAGCAGTCACTCCGGGACTAGGGGGAAACAAGAGACCCAGTACTTC | CASSHSGTRGKQETQYF
TRBJ2-5 | - | few | TRBV12-3/TRBV12-4 | TGTGCCAGCAGTTTCCTATGGGGGGGGCGACAAGAGACCCAGTACTTC | CASSFLWGGRQETQYF
TRBJ2-7 | TRBD2 | - | TRBV11-2 | TGTGCCAGCAGCTCTATTAGCGGGAACACCTACGAGCAGTACTTC | CASSSISGNTYEQYF
TRBJ2-7 | - | - | TRBV13 | TGTGCCAGCAGCTTCCAGGTGGTTGGTTGGCCCTACGAGCAGTACTTC | CASSFQVVGWPYEQYF
TRBJ1-2 | TRBD1 | - | TRBV13 | TGTGCCAGCAGCCCAGACCCGTGGGGACAGGGGCGTCTTTTGAACTATGGCTACACCTTC | CASSPDPWGQGRLLNYGYTF
TRBJ1-6 | - | many | TRBV3-1 | TGTGCCAGCAGCCAAGAATCAGTCTCACCCCTCCACTTT | CASSQESVSPLHF
TRBJ2-4 | - | few | TRBV2 | TGTGCCAGCAGTGAAATCGTCAGTCGGGTAGCCAAAAACATTCAGTACTTC | CASSEIVSRVAKNIQYF
TRBJ2-7 | - | - | TRBV6-2/TRBV6-3 | TGTGCCAGCAGTTCGATGTCAGGGAACGAGCAGTACTTC | CASSSMSGNEQYF
TRBJ2-7 | - | many | TRBV20-1 | TGCAGTGCTAGAGTGCGGGATCTTTTCTACGAGCAGTACTTC | CSARVRDLFYEQYF
TRBJ1-1 | - | - | TRBV20-1 | TGCAGTGCTAGAAGGGGCATTGACACTGAAGCTTTCTTT | CSARRGIDTEAFF
TRBJ2-4 | - | many | TRBV7-2 | TGTGCCAGCGGGACGGCGGGCGTGGGGCACATTCAGTACTTC | CASGTAGVGHIQYF
TRBJ2-3 | TRBD2 | - | TRBV6-5 | TGTGCCAGCAGTTCCTATCAGCGGGAGGGCACAGATACGCAGTATTTT | CASSSYQREGTDTQYF
TRBJ2-7 | - | many | TRBV11-1 | TGTGCCAGCAGCCCGATGCTCGGGAACGAGCAGTACTTC | CASSPMLGNEQYF
TRBJ2-3 | - | - | TRBV12-3/TRBV12-4 | TGTGCCAGCAGTTTACGGTTGCAGAGCACAGATACGCAGTATTTT | CASSLRLQSTDTQYF
TRBJ2-7 | TRBD1 | few | TRBV6-1 | TGTGCCAGCAGGGGCCTGACAGGGGGGGACGAGCAGTACTTC | CASRGLTGGDEQYF
TRBJ2-7 | TRBD2 | few | TRBV5-1 | TGCGCCAGCAGCTTGGTCCTAGCGGGCGGAACCTACGAGCAGTACTTC | CASSLVLAGGTYEQYF
TRBJ2-5 | TRBD2 | many | TRBV4-1 | TGCGCCAGCAGCCAAGATGCCGGGGGGGCGAAAGAGACCCAGTACTTC | CASSQDAGGAKETQYF
TRBJ2-7 | - | - | TRBV3-1 | TGTGCCAGCAGCCAAGAGATGGGCTACTCCTACGAGCAGTACTTC | CASSQEMGYSYEQYF
TRBJ1-1 | - | few | TRBV10-3 | TGTGCCATCAGAAAAGATAGAGGGGGGGACACTGAAGCTTTCTTT | CAIRKDRGGDTEAFF
TRBJ2-2 | - | - | TRBV12-3/TRBV12-4 | TGTGCCAGCATTCCGGGCCGGCAGATCTACGGGGAGCTGTTTTTT | CASIPGRQIYGELFF
TRBJ2-7 | - | many | TRBV4-1 | TGCGCCAGCAGCCAAGGTCAGGGAGTCCACGAGCAGTACTTC | CASSQGQGVHEQYF
TRBJ2-7 | - | many | TRBV20-1 | TGCAGTGCCCCCCCGGTGCAGGGAGTTGGGCACTACGAGCAGTACTTC | CSAPPVQGVGHYEQYF
TRBJ1-1 | - | - | TRBV15 | TGTGCCACCAGCTGGATGATGAACACTGAAGCTTTCTTT | CATSWMMNTEAFF